This T cell receptor beta chain was captured by sequencing in a study of glioma-infiltrating T cells. Findings and caveats of the study: Non-neoplastic patients had below-expected tissue-blood divergence, while all gliomas exceeded expectation.

TCR alpha and beta CDR3 regions were amplified from RNA using iRepertoire nested multiplex PCR. One-step reverse transcription and amplification started from approximately 100-400 ng of tissue mRNA or PBMC total RNA. TCRdb re-derived calls from the multiplex PCR reads in MiXCR, one entry per CDR3 protein. Among around 93,000 distinct CDR3 sequences, 35% to 45% were seen once, and the ten largest hold roughly two fifths. V lost 1 base to trimming and J lost 6 bases; unmatched junction nucleotides: 3. Germline CDR1 is LNHNV and CDR2 is YYDKDF (reference sequence). CDR3 length: 13 amino acids. Of note for this clonotype: Its antigen is still unknown.

The gene calls are TRBV15 and TRBJ2-7, with 7 bases lining up with TRBD2. This receptor was identified in a human donor with low-grade glioma or glioblastoma, undergoing nonglioma brain surgery, or in good health (not recorded which). Source material: glioma tissue, nonneoplastic brain tissue, or PBMCs (not recorded which). CDR3 sequence: CATSRAGGVEQYF. The CDR3 region has the DNA TGTGCCACCAGCAGAGCGGGAGGTGTCGAGCAGTACTTC.